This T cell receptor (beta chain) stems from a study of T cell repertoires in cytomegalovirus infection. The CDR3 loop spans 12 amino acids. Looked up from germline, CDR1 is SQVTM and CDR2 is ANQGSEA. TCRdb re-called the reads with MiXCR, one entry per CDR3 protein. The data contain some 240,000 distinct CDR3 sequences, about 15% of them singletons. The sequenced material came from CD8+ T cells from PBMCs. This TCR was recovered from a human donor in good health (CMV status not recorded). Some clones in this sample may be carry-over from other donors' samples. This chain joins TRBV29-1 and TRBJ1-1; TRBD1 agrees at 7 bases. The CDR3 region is CNADPGGTEAFF. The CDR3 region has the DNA TGCAACGCAGATCCAGGGGGCACTGAAGCTTTCTTT.